What follows describes a single T cell receptor (beta chain). The specificity of this receptor is unknown. No qualities accompany the bases; no much larger clone lies one base away. Including cysteine and phenylalanine, the CDR3 has 14 amino acids. CDR3 DNA is the only sequence kept; it has 42 bases, read in frame from the first base. Looking up the germline V gene (reference sequence) yields CDR1 MNHEY and CDR2 SMNVEV. V was cut back by 6 bases and J by 8 bases, leaving a gap of 17 bases between them. The source of the sample is a study of T cell changes during pregnancy in multiple sclerosis (dated by TCRdb to between 2018 and 2021). With respect to the entire study: The study examined how the T cell repertoire changed over the course of pregnancy in women with multiple sclerosis.

The receptor library was made with the immunoSEQ multiplex PCR assay. TCRdb mirrors the immuneACCESS table, restricted to in-frame sequences. Some clones are absent from its copies; in checked studies, under half trace to an unresolved V gene, and the reason for the others is unknown. The sample data list 75,000 to 95,000 clones, and around 90% of these were observed just once. Together, the top ten hold about 0.91% of the sample. The sequence derives from a female donor with multiple sclerosis, enrolled in a pregnancy study. Sample: peripheral blood, taken before pregnancy. Recombination linked TRBV27 to TRBJ1-3, with TRBD1 tentatively as D gene (5 bases match). The CDR3 here reads CASSSQGPGDTIYF. The sequenced DNA is TGTGCCAGCAGCTCGCAGGGACCGGGGGACACCATATATTTT.